This T cell receptor (beta chain) derives from a study of shared clonotypes between healthy human individuals. About the research overall: CD4 naive and CD4 memory each took three plates per donor, while CD8 naive took two and CD8 memory one.

The CDR3 totals 14 residues. The germline gives CDR1 SGHRS, CDR2 YFSETQ. The V end lost 4 bases, the J end lost 1 base, and 12 bases lay between the germline ends. Points on this clone: Its antigen is still unknown.

Study-wide points: It was observed that roughly 5% of naive CD4 clonotypes were shared across several donors.

Per the authors' pipeline: From ImmunoSEQ came sequences covering only the junction and carrying no quality scores, so filtering differed. Clones were sequenced by immunoSEQ multiplex PCR, and TCRdb holds only the in-frame ones, with some missing. V and J calls plus clone size are reproduced from that table; the DNA served to infer D and trimming. The data show roughly 2,300,000 clones, with about 90% seen just once and approximately 0.41% held by the top ten. This sequence originates from a man aged 18 to 29 in good health. Some clones in this sample may be carry-over from other donors' samples. The chain combines TRBV5-1 with TRBJ2-7; no clear D gene. The specimen sequenced was naive CD4+ T cells from PBMCs. The subset denotes: CD45RA+ positively selected. The CDR3 coding sequence is TGCGCCAGCAGCGCAAGGACGGAATCCTACGAGCAGTACTTC. As protein: CASSARTESYEQYF.